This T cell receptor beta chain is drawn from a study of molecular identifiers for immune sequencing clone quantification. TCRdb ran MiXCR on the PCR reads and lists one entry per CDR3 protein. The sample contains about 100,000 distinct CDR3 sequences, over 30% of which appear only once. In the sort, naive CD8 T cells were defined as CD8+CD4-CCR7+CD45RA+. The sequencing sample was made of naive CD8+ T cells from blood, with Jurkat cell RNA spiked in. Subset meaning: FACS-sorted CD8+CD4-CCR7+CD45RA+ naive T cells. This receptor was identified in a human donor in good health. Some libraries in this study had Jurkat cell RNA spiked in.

CDR3 protein: CASSVGFDAPTDTQYF. As DNA, the CDR3 is TGTGCCAGCAGCGTAGGGTTCGATGCCCCCACAGATACGCAGTATTTT. The rearrangement links TRBV11-2 to TRBJ2-3; D is uncertain. In germline, CDR1 is SGHAT, CDR2 FQNNGV. Trimming removed 5 bases at V and 2 bases at J, with 17 bases between. CDR3 length: 16 residues.